The 22 T cell receptor beta chains listed next were all sequenced from one sample in a study of blood T cell repertoires in COVID-19. Generated by immunoSEQ multiplex PCR, the TCRdb table keeps only in-frame clones and is missing some. Of hundreds of thousands of clones in the sample, 70% to 90% were seen once. The sequencing input was peripheral blood. Every receptor here comes from a man older than 75 with acute or convalescent COVID-19.

The chain carries TRBV3-1 (or the pseudogene TRBV3-2) and TRBJ2-3; weak D call: TRBD2 (6 bases). Between the trimmed V and J ends, which lost 2 bases and 0 bases, there was a span of 18 bases. This CDR3 has 18 residues. Germline CDR1 and CDR2: LGHDT and YNNKEL (reference sequence). The CDR3 sequence is CASSQYGRIGGSTDTQYF. The DNA for the CDR3 is TGTGCCAGCAGCCAATACGGGAGAATTGGGGGAAGCACAGATACGCAGTATTTT.

The rearrangement links TRBV28 to TRBJ1-5; D possibly corresponds to TRBD1 (6 bases). Looked up from germline, CDR1 is MDHEN and CDR2 is SYDVKM. There are 15 residues in the CDR3. Deletions cut 10 bases from V and 5 bases from J, with 21 bases between. The CDR3 loop reads CATTPQGSPHQPQHF. CDR3 bases: TGTGCCACCACCCCACAGGGTTCCCCCCATCAGCCCCAGCATTTT.

The chain recombines TRBV28 with TRBJ1-2; D not certain. With 5 bases removed from V and 12 bases from J, the gap between germline ends came to 16 bases. The CDR3 totals 12 residues. Germline assignment: CDR1 MDHEN and CDR2 SYDVKM. The CDR3 bases are TGTGCCAGCAGTCCCATTCAACGGGTTAACACCTTC. Translation: CASSPIQRVNTF.

V gene TRBV24-1 combines with J gene TRBJ2-2, with no clear D. Trimming pared 4 bases from V and 4 bases from J, leaving 12 bases between. CDR1 is KGHDR and CDR2 is SFDVKD in the germline V gene. The CDR3 length is 15 residues. The CDR3 DNA reads TGTGCCACCAGTGAGCGGCAGTCCTTCACCGGGGAGCTGTTTTTT. It specifies CATSERQSFTGELFF.

This clone was detected only once. V gene TRBV10-3 combines with J gene TRBJ2-3, with D perhaps matching TRBD1 (5 bases). The CDR3 runs 17 residues. V lost 10 bases, J lost 2 bases, and 25 bases lay in between. Germline V gives CDR1 ENHRY, CDR2 SYGVKD. CDR3 sequence reads: CATRLSIQVSSTDTQYF. CDR3 DNA sequence: TGTGCCACCCGGCTATCCATACAGGTCTCCTCCACAGATACGCAGTATTTT.

This chain joins TRBV7-3 and TRBJ2-1, with D perhaps matching TRBD2 (5 bases). The CDR3 is 15 amino acids. V was pared by 5 bases and J by 4 bases, with 15 bases between. Per germline, CDR1 SGHTA and CDR2 FQGTGA. CDR3 sequence: CASSPQHGLYNEQFF. CDR3 coding DNA: TGTGCCAGCAGCCCACAACACGGACTTTACAATGAGCAGTTCTTC.

The chain is built from TRBV5-1 and TRBJ1-1; D possibly corresponds to TRBD1 (5 bases). Trimming pared 5 bases from V and 11 bases from J, leaving 22 bases between. This CDR3 spans 14 amino acids. In germline, CDR1 is SGHRS, CDR2 YFSETQ. The CDR3 region has the DNA TGCGCCAGCAGTTACTCGGTACAGGTGGGTGAGGCTTTCTTT. Residues: CASSYSVQVGEAFF. The full variable domain, its missing parts supplied by reference TRBV5-1 and TRBJ1-1, is KAGVTQTPRYLIKTRGQQVTLSCSPISGHRSVSWYQQTPGQGLQFLFEYFSETQRNKGNFPGRFSGRQFSNSRSEMNVSTLELGDSALYLCASSYSVQVGEAFFGQGTRLTVV.

This rearrangement joins TRBV24-1 to TRBJ2-1; 9 nucleotides line up with TRBD2. Germline-derived CDR1 and CDR2 are KGHDR and SFDVKD. Trimming at V came to 3 bases and at J to 7 bases, leaving 12 bases not matched to a gene. This CDR3 spans 17 amino acids. The CDR3 DNA follows: TGTGCCACCAGTGATCCACTTCGTGGACTAGCGAAAAATGAGCAGTTCTTC. Amino acids: CATSDPLRGLAKNEQFF.

The chain employs TRBV7-9 and TRBJ1-1, with D maybe TRBD1 (5 bases). The germline CDR1 and CDR2 sequences are SEHNR and FQNEAQ (reference sequence). The CDR3 length is 14 residues. Trimming cost V 5 bases and J 4 bases, with 14 bases left between them. Here the CDR3 reads CASSPAGGRTEAFF. CDR3 DNA: TGTGCCAGCAGCCCGGCGGGGGGACGCACTGAAGCTTTCTTT.

This clone showed up just once. The rearrangement links TRBV27 to TRBJ1-5; no clear D gene. Trimming took 4 bases from V and 2 from J, leaving 9 bases between them. Germline assignment: CDR1 MNHEY and CDR2 SMNVEV (reference sequence). The CDR3 runs to 14 residues. The CDR3 loop is CASSSQPGNQPQHF. The CDR3 DNA reads as TGTGCCAGCAGTTCCCAACCGGGCAATCAGCCCCAGCATTTT.

This sequence joins TRBV27 and TRBJ2-3, with D possibly matching TRBD1 (6 bases). The CDR3 sequence is 14 residues long. The V end was cut by 2 bases, the J end by 7 bases, with 13 bases between. In germline, CDR1 is MNHEY, CDR2 SMNVEV (reference sequence). The CDR3 DNA sequence: TGTGCCAGCAGTTTAGGGACACCCTTTAATACGCAGTATTTT. Protein product: CASSLGTPFNTQYF.

The chain is built from TRBV30 and TRBJ2-2; TRBD1 might be the D (6 bases). Trimming left V 4 bases short and J 6 bases short, with 15 bases between. The CDR3 length is 14 residues. The germline gives CDR1 GTSNPN, CDR2 SVGIG (reference sequence). The DNA for the CDR3 is TGTGCCTGGAATCTGGGGGCCGTTGCCGGGGAGCTGTTTTTT. It encodes CAWNLGAVAGELFF.

The V call is TRBV19, the J call TRBJ2-1, with TRBD2 matching 12 bases. Per germline, CDR1 LNHDA and CDR2 SQIVND (reference sequence). The CDR3 is 16 amino acids. V lost 7 bases, J lost 0 bases, and 4 bases stayed unmatched. Written as DNA, the CDR3 is TGTGCCAGTACTTCTAGCGGGAGGGCCTCCTACAATGAGCAGTTCTTC. This codes for CASTSSGRASYNEQFF.

The chain employs TRBV28 and TRBJ1-2, with 8 positions matching TRBD1. Germline V gene sequence: CDR1 MDHEN, CDR2 SYDVKM. V lost 4 bases, J lost 8 bases, and 12 bases stayed unmatched. The CDR3 totals 15 residues. CDR3 residues: CASSSRQGAIYGYTF. For the CDR3, the DNA is TGTGCCAGCAGTTCGCGGCAGGGGGCTATTTACGGCTACACCTTC.

This clone showed up just once. The chain recombines TRBV3-1 (or the pseudogene TRBV3-2) with TRBJ1-2; 7 bases fit TRBD1. The CDR3 contains 16 residues. The V and J ends lost 4 bases and 2 bases, in that order; junction bases with no gene match: 10. Germline lookup yields CDR1 LGHDT and CDR2 YNNKEL (reference sequence). The CDR3 spells CASSPGGGTVNYGYTF. In nucleotides, the CDR3 is TGTGCCAGCAGCCCCGGTGGCGGGACAGTCAACTATGGCTACACCTTC.

The rearrangement joins TRBV28 to TRBJ2-2; D remains unclear. With 6 bases removed from V and 6 bases from J, the gap between germline ends came to 17 bases. Germline V CDR1 and CDR2: MDHEN, SYDVKM. The CDR3 is made up of 15 amino acids. The CDR3 reads CASSLGPILAGELFF. CDR3 sequence (DNA): TGTGCCAGCAGCTTGGGCCCGATCTTGGCCGGGGAGCTGTTTTTT.

The chain links TRBV30 to TRBJ2-7; TRBD2 matches 10 bases. Germline assignment: CDR1 GTSNPN and CDR2 SVGIG (reference sequence). V was clipped by 3 bases and J by 3 bases; unmatched bases: 5. The CDR3 contains 14 residues. As DNA, the CDR3 is TGTGCCTGGAGCCCGGGACTAGCGTTCTACGAGCAGTACTTC. This codes for CAWSPGLAFYEQYF.

The chain carries TRBV4-1 and TRBJ2-7; unclear D gene. The CDR3 length is 19 residues. Germline V gene sequence: CDR1 MGHRA, CDR2 YSYEKL. Trimming took off 0 bases at V and 1 base at J, with 22 bases between the two ends. CDR3 DNA sequence: TGCGCCAGCAGCCAAGACCTTAAACTTGGGCATTTGGGTTCCTACGAGCAGTACTTC. It yields the protein CASSQDLKLGHLGSYEQYF.

The chain links TRBV27 to TRBJ1-1; 8 nucleotides line up with TRBD1. V was pared by 3 bases and J by 2 bases, with 5 bases of the junction left unmatched. Germline loops: CDR1 MNHEY, CDR2 SMNVEV (reference sequence). This CDR3 contains 15 residues. This chain's CDR3 is CASSLLGQGNTEAFF. As DNA, the CDR3 is TGTGCCAGCAGTTTGTTAGGACAGGGAAACACTGAAGCTTTCTTT.

In this sample, this clone turned up many times. V gene TRBV25-1 combines with J gene TRBJ2-5; maybe TRBD2 (6 bases). V was cut by 8 bases and J by 5 bases, with 21 bases left in between. CDR1 and CDR2 from the germline V gene are MGHDK and SYGVNS. The CDR3 totals 15 residues. CDR3 loop: CASSGTPSATETQYF. For the CDR3, the DNA is TGTGCCAGCTCTGGGACTCCTTCGGCTACTGAGACCCAGTACTTC.

The count of this clone is one. The chain uses TRBV11-3 and TRBJ1-1; possibly TRBD1 for D (5 bases). The CDR3 extends over 13 amino acids. V lost 7 bases and J lost 7, with 16 bases in between. CDR1 and CDR2 from the germline V gene are SGHNT and YENEEA. The DNA of the CDR3 is TGTGCCAGCATAAGCGGGACTAAGGGTGAAGCTTTCTTT. The encoded protein is CASISGTKGEAFF.

The chain links TRBV12-3 or TRBV12-4 to TRBJ1-5, with D unresolved. The CDR3 sequence is 13 residues long. Trimming cost V 5 bases and J 4 bases, with 9 bases left between them. The CDR3 bases are TGTGCCAGCAGTCAGCAGGTAAATCAGCCCCAGCATTTT. This encodes CASSQQVNQPQHF.